The 19 T cell receptor beta chains presented below share a single source sample, sequenced in a study of blood T cell repertoires in COVID-19. Using immunoSEQ multiplex PCR, the repertoire was profiled, and TCRdb retains in-frame clones only, with some absent. The table shows under 150,000 clones, with nearly 90% occurring only once. The sequencing input was peripheral blood. The receptor set was obtained from a woman aged 70-85 years who had recovered from COVID-19.

The CDR3 DNA follows: TGCAGCGTTGAAGATCGAGGACAGACAGATACGCAGTATTTT. This codes for CSVEDRGQTDTQYF. V usage is TRBV29-1 and J usage is TRBJ2-3; D is perhaps TRBD1 (6 bases). This CDR3 contains 14 residues. Germline CDR1 reads SQVTM; CDR2 reads ANQGSEA. V shed 0 bases and J shed 3 bases, with 10 bases lying between them.

On this clone: Mismatch with germline at one junction end may stem from a read error. This chain joins TRBV18 and TRBJ2-7; 7 bases fit TRBD2. The germline CDR1 and CDR2 sequences are KGHSH and LQKENI. The CDR3 has 13 amino acids. CDR3 amino acids: CASSPGREYGQYF. The CDR3 coding sequence is TGTGCCAGCTCACCAGGGCGGGAGTACGGGCAGTACTTC.

The V and J genes are TRBV28 and TRBJ2-7, with 9 bases that match TRBD2. Germline assignment: CDR1 MDHEN and CDR2 SYDVKM. The ends lost 6 bases at V and 7 bases at J; junction bases unmatched: 10. The CDR3 totals 14 residues. CDR3 coding DNA: TGTGCCAGCAGACTCAGCGGGAGGTTTAAAGAGCAGTACTTC. Protein product: CASRLSGRFKEQYF. Based on the CDR3 plus reference TRBV28 and TRBJ2-7, the full variable domain is DVKVTQSSRYLVKRTGEKVFLECVQDMDHENMFWYRQDPGLGLRLIYFSYDVKMKEKGDIPEGYSVSREKKERFSLILESASTNQTSMYLCASRLSGRFKEQYFGPGTRLTVT.

V usage is TRBV2 and J usage is TRBJ2-1; tentatively, D is TRBD2 (5 bases). Trimming removed 6 bases at V and 12 bases at J, with 15 bases between. Germline assignment: CDR1 SNHLY and CDR2 FYNNEI. This CDR3 contains 12 residues. CDR3 amino acids: CASSLGPEGQFF. The CDR3 DNA is TGTGCCAGCAGCCTCGGGCCAGAGGGGCAGTTCTTC.

This rearrangement joins TRBV7-2 to TRBJ1-2; the D is unclear. Between the trimmed V and J ends, which lost 2 bases and 4 bases, there was a span of 5 bases. This CDR3 region has 12 residues. Germline V CDR1 and CDR2: SGHTA, FQGNSA. The CDR3 here is CASSLTPYGYTF. Here the CDR3 DNA reads TGTGCCAGCAGCTTAACACCCTATGGCTACACCTTC.

This clone was counted between two and nine times. The chain recombines TRBV5-4 with TRBJ1-1; D perhaps matches TRBD1 (5 bases). Germline lookup yields CDR1 SGHNT and CDR2 YYREEE (reference sequence). Deletions cut 4 bases from V and 5 bases from J, with 18 bases between. This CDR3 is built from 15 residues. The CDR3: CASSDAGRGTTEAFF. The CDR3 nucleotides read TGTGCCAGCAGCGATGCCGGTCGGGGGACGACTGAAGCTTTCTTT. Full variable domain (missing parts from reference TRBV5-4 and TRBJ1-1): ETGVTQSPTHLIKTRGQQVTLRCSSQSGHNTVSWYQQALGQGPQFIFQYYREEENGRGNFPPRFSGLQFPNYSSELNVNALELDDSALYLCASSDAGRGTTEAFFGQGTRLTVV.

CDR3 protein: CASYPGLAGAYPSTDTQYF. CDR3 DNA: TGTGCCAGCTACCCGGGACTAGCGGGAGCGTATCCCTCCACAGATACGCAGTATTTT. V usage is TRBV19 and J usage is TRBJ2-3, with 14 bases fitting TRBD2. J gave up 2 bases and V 9 bases, and 16 bases lay outside the gene matches. CDR1 is LNHDA, CDR2 SQIVND, per germline (reference sequence). The CDR3 runs to 19 residues.

The chain combines TRBV6-4 with TRBJ2-6; 8 positions agree with TRBD2. CDR1 is MRHNA and CDR2 is SNTAGT in the germline V gene. CDR3 length equals 18 residues. V trimming: 3 bases; J trimming: 0 bases; junction bases outside the gene matches: 7. The chain's CDR3 is CASSDGTRNFSGANVLTF. The CDR3, as DNA: TGTGCCAGCAGTGATGGGACTAGGAATTTCTCTGGGGCCAACGTCCTGACTTTC.

This clone showed up just a few times. This chain connects TRBV11-3 to TRBJ2-5, with D possibly TRBD2 on 6 matching bases. CDR3 length: 13 residues. Germline-derived CDR1 and CDR2 are SGHNT and YENEEA. V shed 5 bases and J shed 3 bases, with 10 bases lying between them. CDR3 sequence (DNA): TGTGCCAGCAGCCGCGGGACTGAAGAGACCCAGTACTTC. It is translated as CASSRGTEETQYF.

Concerning this clone itself: The identical CDR3 is also encoded by other nucleotide sequences in the sample. The genes are TRBV10-3 and TRBJ2-4, with a weak D call TRBD2 (5 bases). Trimming cost V 2 bases and J 4 bases, with 9 bases left between them. This CDR3 spans 14 amino acids. Germline CDR1 reads ENHRY; CDR2 reads SYGVKD. CDR3 in amino acids: CAISEGLAKNIQYF. The CDR3 DNA sequence: TGTGCCATCAGTGAGGGACTGGCTAAAAACATTCAGTACTTC.

The chain is built from TRBV6-5 and TRBJ2-1; TRBD1 is a possible D gene (5 bases). The length of the CDR3 is 16 residues. V was cut by 2 bases and J by 6 bases, with 17 bases left in between. Germline values: CDR1 MNHEY, CDR2 SVGAGI. The CDR3 reads CASSYRQGNLFNEQFF. CDR3 coding DNA: TGTGCCAGCAGTTACCGGCAGGGCAATCTGTTCAATGAGCAGTTCTTC.

The rearrangement links TRBV19 to TRBJ2-5; D is perhaps TRBD1 (6 bases). The CDR3 is 11 amino acids. V lost 10 bases and J lost 5, with 11 bases in between. The germline gives CDR1 LNHDA, CDR2 SQIVND (reference sequence). The CDR3, as DNA: TGTGCCACTTCTAGGGGGGAGACCCAGTACTTC. Amino acids: CATSRGETQYF.

The CDR3 is CASSYRGGRSSYEQYF. CDR3 nucleotides: TGTGCCAGCAGTTACAGGGGCGGACGAAGCTCCTACGAGCAGTACTTC. The chain is built from TRBV6-5 and TRBJ2-7; possibly TRBD1 for D (5 bases). The CDR3 is made up of 16 amino acids. V was cut by 2 bases and J by 0 bases, with 14 bases left in between. The germline CDR1 and CDR2 sequences are MNHEY and SVGAGI.

The rearrangement links TRBV7-9 to TRBJ1-2; tentative D call: TRBD1 (6 bases). The ends were cut back, 5 bases at V and 6 bases at J, with 13 bases in the middle. This CDR3 has 13 residues. CDR1 is SEHNR, CDR2 FQNEAQ, per germline (reference sequence). Here the CDR3 DNA reads TGTGCCAGCAGCCGGGACACCCGTGATGGCTACACCTTC. This gives the protein CASSRDTRDGYTF.

V is TRBV7-9 and J is TRBJ2-7; D remains ambiguous. V shed 1 base and J shed 2 bases, with 6 bases lying between them. The germline gives CDR1 SEHNR, CDR2 FQNEAQ (reference sequence). The CDR3 is 13 residues long. This chain's CDR3 is CASSLDTTYEQYF. The CDR3 nucleotides read TGTGCCAGCAGCTTAGACACCACCTACGAGCAGTACTTC.

The rearrangement links TRBV5-6 to TRBJ1-5; D is possibly TRBD1 (6 bases). This CDR3 region has 15 residues. Looked up from germline, CDR1 is SGHDT and CDR2 is YYEEEE. Trimming removed 4 bases at V and 5 bases at J, with 16 bases between. The CDR3 region has the DNA TGTGCCAGCAGCAAAGGGGGAGAGGCCCATCAGCCCCAGCATTTT. Amino acids: CASSKGGEAHQPQHF.

This clone occurred once. The chain employs TRBV11-3 and TRBJ2-7, with 7 positions matching TRBD1. V dropped 5 bases and J dropped 3; count of bases not matched to a gene: 10. This CDR3 region has 15 residues. Germline V lookup: CDR1 SGHNT, CDR2 YENEEA. The CDR3 loop is CASSPLPPGGYEQYF. Written as DNA, the CDR3 is TGTGCCAGCAGCCCTCTACCCCCAGGGGGCTACGAGCAGTACTTC.

The chain couples TRBV28 to TRBJ2-2; perhaps TRBD2 as D (6 bases). This CDR3 spans 12 amino acids. Germline V CDR1 and CDR2: MDHEN, SYDVKM. Trimming took 10 bases from V and 6 from J, leaving 12 bases between them. The DNA of the CDR3 is TGTGCCACCGGGGGATGGCCCGGGGAGCTGTTTTTT. Amino acid sequence: CATGGWPGELFF. Filled out from reference TRBV28 and TRBJ2-2, the complete variable domain reads DVKVTQSSRYLVKRTGEKVFLECVQDMDHENMFWYRQDPGLGLRLIYFSYDVKMKEKGDIPEGYSVSREKKERFSLILESASTNQTSMYLCATGGWPGELFFGEGSRLTVL.

The CDR3 reads CASSFQGTGANVLTF. DNA of the CDR3: TGCGCCAGCAGCTTCCAGGGAACCGGGGCCAACGTCCTGACTTTC. This chain uses TRBV5-1 with TRBJ2-6, with D perhaps TRBD1 (5 bases). The CDR3 sequence is 15 residues long. Trimming cost V 2 bases and J 4 bases, with 10 bases left between them. The V gene's germline CDR1 is SGHRS and CDR2 YFSETQ.